The following is a TCR beta chain sequence with its context. Its antigen is undetermined. The data were taken from a study of shared clonotypes between healthy human individuals. Study results and limitations: With few donors, the genetic and exposure-history diversity represented was limited.

The V gene lost 0 bases and the J gene lost 2 bases, with 2 bases spanning the gap. The CDR3 sequence is 13 residues long. CDR1 is LNHNV, CDR2 YYDKDF, per germline (reference sequence). Healthy HIV-negative adults without recent acute infections or vaccinations served as donors. Genomic DNA for unsorted samples, which was extracted with the QIAamp DNA Blood Mini kit, came from around 93 million PBMCs. A deep-level run was used for the assay. Produced via immunoSEQ multiplex PCR; TCRdb's table is partial and in-frame only. The sample lists some 470,000 clones, 76% seen once, with roughly 13% in the top ten.

This TCR was sampled from a woman in her forties in good health. Some clones in this sample may be carry-over from other donors' samples. Sequenced input: PBMCs. This rearrangement joins TRBV15 to TRBJ1-3; D remains ambiguous. The CDR3 reads CATSRDTGNTIYF. CDR3 bases: TGTGCCACCAGCAGAGACACTGGAAACACCATATATTTT.